The text below deals with one T cell receptor (beta chain). In the original analysis: Reference gene primer amplification yielded estimated nucleated cell counts. Method: immunoSEQ multiplex PCR; TCRdb's copy keeps in-frame clones and lacks some. From that table come the V and J calls and clone size; the DNA was used to work out D and trimming. The sample lists more than 100,000 clones, roughly four fifths occurring once. This sample is drawn from a study of blood T cell repertoires in COVID-19. Overall study context: In each case, the material was cDNA or gDNA derived from T cells, B-cell-depleted T cells, or PBMCs.

V shed 0 bases, J shed 1 base, and the junction held 1 base outside the gene matches. CDR1 is MGHRA and CDR2 is YSYEKL in the germline V gene. The CDR3 has 15 amino acids. V usage is TRBV4-1 and J usage is TRBJ2-3, with TRBD2 matching 7 bases. Sequences were obtained from peripheral blood. This sequence originates from a woman in her fifties or sixties with acute or convalescent COVID-19. CDR3 sequence (DNA): TGCGCCAGCAGCCAAGATCGGGGGGGCACAGATACGCAGTATTTT. Translated: CASSQDRGGTDTQYF.